This is a list of T cell receptor beta chains from one sample in a study of T cells in Graves' hyperthyroidism and ophthalmopathy. TCRdb re-called the multiplex PCR reads with MiXCR, one entry per CDR3 protein. The table has roughly 580,000 distinct CDR3 sequences, about 45% seen once. The material sequenced was peripheral blood or thyroid tissue (not recorded which). The receptors come from a woman aged 18-29 years with Graves' hyperthyroidism. The CDR3 runs from the conserved cysteine through the conserved F or W. The order of the fields is D gene, J gene, clone size, V gene, CDR3 length, CDR3 protein, CDR3 DNA. D genes are given only for firm matches. Only part of the rows carry a size: once, few, many, or a class if the clone is expanded.

D gene: .; J gene: TRBJ1-2; clone size: .; V gene: TRBV12-3/TRBV12-4; CDR3 length: 14; CDR3 protein: CASGLDSPNYGYTF; CDR3 DNA: TGTGCTAGTGGTTTAGACAGCCCTAACTATGGCTACACCTTC
D gene: TRBD1; J gene: TRBJ1-6; clone size: .; V gene: TRBV25-1; CDR3 length: 13; CDR3 protein: CAGRGVNNSPLHF; CDR3 DNA: TGTGCCGGCAGGGGGGTTAATAATTCACCCCTCCACTTT
D gene: .; J gene: TRBJ1-3; clone size: .; V gene: TRBV9; CDR3 length: 16; CDR3 protein: CASSPPGSFSGNTIYF; CDR3 DNA: TGTGCCAGCAGCCCACCCGGCAGTTTCTCTGGAAACACCATATATTTT
D gene: .; J gene: TRBJ2-5; clone size: few; V gene: TRBV6-1; CDR3 length: 12; CDR3 protein: CASRTGSETQYF; CDR3 DNA: TGTGCCAGCAGAACAGGGTCAGAGACCCAGTACTTC
D gene: TRBD1; J gene: TRBJ2-7; clone size: many; V gene: TRBV7-9; CDR3 length: 13; CDR3 protein: CASSKPGGIEQYF; CDR3 DNA: TGTGCCAGCAGCAAACCAGGGGGCATCGAGCAGTACTTC
D gene: .; J gene: TRBJ2-2; clone size: .; V gene: TRBV7-2; CDR3 length: 16; CDR3 protein: CASSQAGVANTGELFF; CDR3 DNA: TGTGCCAGCAGCCAAGCCGGCGTCGCGAACACCGGGGAGCTGTTTTTT
D gene: .; J gene: TRBJ2-6; clone size: once; V gene: TRBV7-3; CDR3 length: 13; CDR3 protein: CASAGTGANVLTF; CDR3 DNA: TGTGCCAGCGCCGGGACAGGGGCCAACGTCCTGACTTTC
D gene: .; J gene: TRBJ2-2; clone size: .; V gene: TRBV25-1; CDR3 length: 15; CDR3 protein: CASSEVSGNTGELFF; CDR3 DNA: TGTGCCAGCAGTGAAGTTAGCGGGAACACCGGGGAGCTGTTTTTT
D gene: TRBD2; J gene: TRBJ2-5; clone size: .; V gene: TRBV15; CDR3 length: 15; CDR3 protein: CATSPSGRAIETQYF; CDR3 DNA: TGTGCCACCAGCCCTAGCGGGAGGGCCATTGAGACCCAGTACTTC
D gene: .; J gene: TRBJ1-2; clone size: many; V gene: TRBV19; CDR3 length: 12; CDR3 protein: CASSSGPYGYTF; CDR3 DNA: TGTGCCAGCAGCTCAGGGCCCTATGGCTACACCTTC
D gene: .; J gene: TRBJ2-5; clone size: few; V gene: TRBV19; CDR3 length: 12; CDR3 protein: CASNSDYGTQYF; CDR3 DNA: TGTGCCAGTAACTCAGATTACGGGACCCAGTACTTC
D gene: TRBD1; J gene: TRBJ2-6; clone size: .; V gene: TRBV15; CDR3 length: 15; CDR3 protein: CATSRVERQGEDLTF; CDR3 DNA: TGTGCCACCAGCAGAGTTGAGCGACAGGGGGAGGACCTGACTTTC
D gene: .; J gene: TRBJ1-2; clone size: many; V gene: TRBV2; CDR3 length: 13; CDR3 protein: CASSEALDNGYTF; CDR3 DNA: TGTGCCAGCAGTGAAGCTCTTGATAATGGCTACACCTTC
D gene: TRBD1; J gene: TRBJ1-1; clone size: few; V gene: TRBV6-5; CDR3 length: 14; CDR3 protein: CASGGTGTYTEAFF; CDR3 DNA: TGTGCCAGCGGAGGGACAGGGACCTACACTGAAGCTTTCTTT
D gene: .; J gene: TRBJ1-2; clone size: .; V gene: TRBV24-1; CDR3 length: 13; CDR3 protein: CATSDARAHGYTF; CDR3 DNA: TGTGCCACCAGTGATGCCAGGGCACATGGCTACACCTTC
D gene: .; J gene: TRBJ1-5; clone size: .; V gene: TRBV10-3; CDR3 length: 15; CDR3 protein: CASSYLAGSNQPQHF; CDR3 DNA: TGTGCCAGCAGTTACTTGGCCGGTAGCAATCAGCCCCAGCATTTT
D gene: .; J gene: TRBJ2-7; clone size: many; V gene: TRBV24-1; CDR3 length: 16; CDR3 protein: CATSDSAPGHLRGQYF; CDR3 DNA: TGTGCCACCAGTGATTCTGCTCCGGGACATCTACGTGGGCAGTACTTC
D gene: .; J gene: TRBJ2-5; clone size: .; V gene: TRBV19; CDR3 length: 12; CDR3 protein: CASPETQETQYF; CDR3 DNA: TGTGCCAGTCCCGAAACACAAGAGACCCAGTACTTC
D gene: TRBD1; J gene: TRBJ1-1; clone size: .; V gene: TRBV19; CDR3 length: 14; CDR3 protein: CASTPDRGHVEAFF; CDR3 DNA: TGTGCCAGTACCCCGGACAGGGGGCATGTTGAAGCTTTCTTT
D gene: TRBD1; J gene: TRBJ1-6; clone size: .; V gene: TRBV29-1; CDR3 length: 13; CDR3 protein: CSVGGTGDSPLHF; CDR3 DNA: TGCAGCGTTGGGGGGACAGGGGATTCACCCCTCCACTTT
D gene: .; J gene: TRBJ2-7; clone size: .; V gene: TRBV24-1; CDR3 length: 13; CDR3 protein: CATSDLARTEQYF; CDR3 DNA: TGTGCCACCAGTGATTTAGCCCGGACAGAGCAGTACTTC
D gene: TRBD1; J gene: TRBJ1-1; clone size: .; V gene: TRBV5-1; CDR3 length: 14; CDR3 protein: CASSTDRGHFEAFF; CDR3 DNA: TGCGCCAGCAGCACAGATAGGGGGCACTTTGAAGCTTTCTTT
D gene: .; J gene: TRBJ1-5; clone size: many; V gene: TRBV2; CDR3 length: 15; CDR3 protein: CASRGGRRSNQPQHF; CDR3 DNA: TGTGCCAGCAGAGGTGGACGGAGAAGCAATCAGCCCCAGCATTTT
D gene: TRBD2; J gene: TRBJ2-5; clone size: .; V gene: TRBV9; CDR3 length: 15; CDR3 protein: CASSVLSGSGETQYF; CDR3 DNA: TGTGCCAGCAGCGTATTAAGCGGGAGTGGGGAGACCCAGTACTTC
D gene: .; J gene: TRBJ1-1; clone size: .; V gene: TRBV7-9; CDR3 length: 19; CDR3 protein: CASSLAAYFRQGQNTEAFF; CDR3 DNA: TGTGCCAGCAGCTTAGCCGCGTATTTTCGGCAGGGCCAGAACACTGAAGCTTTCTTT
D gene: .; J gene: TRBJ2-5; clone size: .; V gene: TRBV20-1; CDR3 length: 13; CDR3 protein: CSARGVTEEAQYF; CDR3 DNA: TGCAGTGCTAGAGGTGTGACAGAAGAGGCCCAGTACTTC
D gene: .; J gene: TRBJ1-2; clone size: .; V gene: TRBV7-2; CDR3 length: 14; CDR3 protein: CASSDPDGNYGYTF; CDR3 DNA: TGTGCCAGCAGTGACCCGGACGGTAACTATGGCTACACCTTC
D gene: .; J gene: TRBJ2-2; clone size: .; V gene: TRBV2; CDR3 length: 13; CDR3 protein: CASRRAPTGELFF; CDR3 DNA: TGTGCCAGCAGGAGGGCCCCCACCGGGGAGCTGTTTTTT
D gene: TRBD2; J gene: TRBJ2-1; clone size: .; V gene: TRBV24-1; CDR3 length: 16; CDR3 protein: CATSDPGLAGTNEQFF; CDR3 DNA: TGTGCCACCAGTGATCCGGGGCTAGCGGGAACCAATGAGCAGTTCTTC
D gene: .; J gene: TRBJ1-1; clone size: few; V gene: TRBV12-3/TRBV12-4; CDR3 length: 14; CDR3 protein: CASTSGAVNTEAFF; CDR3 DNA: TGTGCCAGCACCTCGGGGGCTGTGAACACTGAAGCTTTCTTT